A selection of T cell receptor beta chains follows, all from one sample in a study of CD8 T cells in ankylosing spondylitis. MiXCR, run by TCRdb on the 5' RACE reads, gives a single entry per CDR3 protein. The sample carries 250,000 or so distinct CDR3 sequences, more than 15% recorded once. Sequenced: blood, either unsorted or a sorted T cell fraction (not recorded which). These receptors were taken from a male donor with ankylosing spondylitis or in good health (not recorded which). CDR3s include the opening cysteine and the closing phenylalanine or tryptophan. Fields, in order: D gene, clone size, V gene, J gene, CDR3 DNA, CDR3 protein. D genes are given only for firm matches. Only part of the rows carry a size: once, few, many, or a class if the clone is expanded.

.	many	TRBV5-6	TRBJ2-7	TGTGCCAGCAGCTTTAGCGGCAGGGGGTACGACGAGCAGTACTTC	CASSFSGRGYDEQYF
.	few	TRBV29-1	TRBJ2-7	TGCAGCGCTTTGACCGATCCCTACGAGCAGTACTTC	CSALTDPYEQYF
.	many	TRBV29-1	TRBJ2-1	TGCAGCGTTGAAATTCGGGTTAGTGGGAATGAGCAGTTCTTC	CSVEIRVSGNEQFF
.	.	TRBV25-1	TRBJ2-2	TGTGCCAGCAGTGAAGGGACGACGTCCGGGGAGCTGTTTTTT	CASSEGTTSGELFF
TRBD2	many	TRBV6-4	TRBJ2-1	TGTGCCAGCAGTAAACTAGCGGGAGAGCGGGATGAGCAGTTCTTC	CASSKLAGERDEQFF
.	few	TRBV20-1	TRBJ2-1	TGCAGTGCTAGAGTGGGGGTGAAATACAATGAGCAGTTCTTC	CSARVGVKYNEQFF
TRBD2	.	TRBV29-1	TRBJ2-3	TGCAGCGTTACCCTAGCGGAGGACACAGATACGCAGTATTTT	CSVTLAEDTDTQYF
.	many	TRBV29-1	TRBJ2-3	TGCAGCGTTGAAGAGGGGGGCGGCAGCGGCACAGATACGCAGTATTTT	CSVEEGGGSGTDTQYF
.	few	TRBV2	TRBJ2-7	TGTGCCAGCAGTGCTTCAGCCTATAGCTCCTACGAGCAGTACTTC	CASSASAYSSYEQYF
.	few	TRBV4-1	TRBJ2-3	TGCGCCAGCAGCCACATCAGACAGTCCGGCACAGATACGCAGTATTTT	CASSHIRQSGTDTQYF
.	.	TRBV5-1	TRBJ2-2	TGCGCCCCCCGGGGGGAGCTGTTTTTT	CAPRGELFF
.	.	TRBV6-2/TRBV6-3	TRBJ2-2	TGTGCCAGCAGCCGACCCCTCGGGAGGAACACCGGGGAGCTGTTTTTT	CASSRPLGRNTGELFF
TRBD2	.	TRBV5-1	TRBJ2-1	TGCGCCAGCAGCTTGGGTACTAGCGGGAGTGCTTACAATGAGCAGTTCTTC	CASSLGTSGSAYNEQFF
.	few	TRBV4-3	TRBJ2-3	TGCGCCAGCAGCCAAGACAGCCAGGAGAGCACAGATACGCAGTATTTT	CASSQDSQESTDTQYF
.	few	TRBV29-1	TRBJ2-3	TGCAGCGTTGAAGGAGGGCTGGGGTTAGCAGATACGCAGTATTTT	CSVEGGLGLADTQYF
.	.	TRBV11-2	TRBJ2-2	TGTGCCAGCAGCTTCGGCCGGGACCTCCACACCGGGGAGCTGTTTTTT	CASSFGRDLHTGELFF
.	.	TRBV4-1	TRBJ2-1	TGCGCCAGCAGCCAAGATCGGTCTACCAATGAGCAGTTCTTC	CASSQDRSTNEQFF
.	many	TRBV3-1	TRBJ2-1	TGTGCCAGCAGCCAAGTGTACGGGACTGGGACTTACAATGAGCAGTTCTTC	CASSQVYGTGTYNEQFF
TRBD1	many	TRBV29-1	TRBJ2-7	TGCAGCGTCTCGGGGGATCCGGGACAGGGGGCCTACGAGCAGTACTTC	CSVSGDPGQGAYEQYF
.	.	TRBV5-1	TRBJ2-2	TGCGCCAGCAGCCCAACCCGGGACGTCAGAGGATACCGGCGCGGGGAGCTGTTTTTT	CASSPTRDVRGYRRGELFF
.	many	TRBV29-1	TRBJ2-5	TGCAGCGTTGAACACACCCAAGAGACCCAGTACTTC	CSVEHTQETQYF
.	few	TRBV5-5	TRBJ2-5	TGTGCCAGCAGCTTGGTTTGGTTTGAGACCCAGTACTTC	CASSLVWFETQYF
.	few	TRBV4-3	TRBJ1-5	TGCGCCAGCAGCCAAGATTGGGCTTCCGTTCACCCCCAGCATTTT	CASSQDWASVHPQHF
.	.	TRBV12-3/TRBV12-4	TRBJ1-2	TGTGCCAGCAGTTCGGTGGGGTCCTATGGCTACACCTTC	CASSSVGSYGYTF
.	.	TRBV12-3/TRBV12-4	TRBJ2-7	TGTGCCAGCAGGGGTAGCGGCCGTGACTTCTACGAGCAGTACTTC	CASRGSGRDFYEQYF
.	.	TRBV4-1	TRBJ2-2	TGCGCCAGCAGCCTCATTCTCATGTTCCCGGACACCGGGGAGCTGTTTTTT	CASSLILMFPDTGELFF
.	many	TRBV28	TRBJ2-5	TGTGCCAGCAGCCCTACCACGGCAGCCCAAGAGACCCAGTACTTC	CASSPTTAAQETQYF
.	.	TRBV5-1	TRBJ2-1	TGCGCCAGCAGCTTGGCCGCAAGTGGGAGCGAAACCGCTATCTACAATGAGCAGTTCTTC	CASSLAASGSETAIYNEQFF
.	.	TRBV21-1	TRBJ2-5	TGTGCCAGCAGCGACCCATATGGCAAAAGCTTC	CASSDPYGKSF
.	many	TRBV12-3/TRBV12-4	TRBJ2-2	TGTGCCAGCAGCCGCCGGGACACCGGGGAGCTGTTTTTT	CASSRRDTGELFF
TRBD1	many	TRBV6-2/TRBV6-3	TRBJ2-7	TGTGCCAGCAGCTGGACAGGGGTTCGAGAGCAGTACTTC	CASSWTGVREQYF
TRBD2	few	TRBV6-1	TRBJ2-1	TGTGCCAGCAGTCATAGCGGGACGAGCTCCTACAATGAGCAGTTCTTC	CASSHSGTSSYNEQFF
.	few	TRBV4-1	TRBJ1-2	TGCGCCAGCAGCCAATCTGCGACAGGTTTTTGGGGCTACACCTTC	CASSQSATGFWGYTF
.	.	TRBV29-1	TRBJ2-3	TGCAGCGTTGATGGGAGCTCGGCAGATACGCAGTATTTT	CSVDGSSADTQYF
TRBD1	.	TRBV29-1	TRBJ2-1	TGCAGCGTTGAATTCGGGCAGGGGGCTGGAAATGAGCAGTTCTTC	CSVEFGQGAGNEQFF
.	.	TRBV11-2	TRBJ2-1	TGTGCCAGCAGCTTGATTTCCGGGGCCGTTAATGAGCAGTTCTTC	CASSLISGAVNEQFF
TRBD2	.	TRBV6-2/TRBV6-3	TRBJ2-5	TGTGCCAGCACCGAACCCCTCGGACTAGCGGAGCAAGAGACCCAGTACTTC	CASTEPLGLAEQETQYF
.	few	TRBV20-1	TRBJ1-1	TGCAGTGCTAGAGGGCGGATGAACACTGAAGCTTTCTTT	CSARGRMNTEAFF
TRBD2	.	TRBV13	TRBJ2-7	TGTGCCAGCAGCCCGCCGCCCTTCAAGCGGGAGTATGGCTACGAGCAGTACTTC	CASSPPPFKREYGYEQYF
TRBD2	.	TRBV7-9	TRBJ2-1	TGTGCCAGCAGGGGGACTAGCGGTTTCTATGAGCAGTTCTTC	CASRGTSGFYEQFF
.	.	TRBV7-8	TRBJ1-5	TGTGCCAGCAGCTCCTCCGGGGCGCTGGGGACTCAGCCCCAGCATTTT	CASSSSGALGTQPQHF
.	.	TRBV5-1	TRBJ2-3	TGCGCCAGCAGCAACAGCGCACGACCAGATACGCAGTATTTT	CASSNSARPDTQYF
.	few	TRBV12-3/TRBV12-4	TRBJ2-7	TGTGCCAGCAGTTTAGGTGGCGGGTTGTCGGAGGAGCAGTACTTC	CASSLGGGLSEEQYF
TRBD1	few	TRBV29-1	TRBJ2-7	TGCAGCGTTGAATGGGACAGGGGTTACGAGCAGTACTTC	CSVEWDRGYEQYF
.	.	TRBV7-9	TRBJ2-7	TGTGCCAGCAGCTCCACCACAGGGTGGGACGAGCAGTACTTC	CASSSTTGWDEQYF
.	few	TRBV5-6	TRBJ2-1	TGTGCCAGCAGCTTGAACGAGCCTGAGCAGTTCTTC	CASSLNEPEQFF
TRBD2	many	TRBV7-9	TRBJ2-2	TGTGCCAGCAGACTAGCGGGAGCCGGGGAGCTGTTTTTT	CASRLAGAGELFF
.	few	TRBV20-1	TRBJ1-5	TGCAGTGCTAGACCTACACGGAATCAGCCCCAGCATTTT	CSARPTRNQPQHF
.	few	TRBV5-6	TRBJ2-2	TGTGCCAGCAGCCCACACACCACCGGGGAGCTGTTTTTT	CASSPHTTGELFF
TRBD2	.	TRBV4-3	TRBJ2-3	TGCGCCAGCAGCCAAGAATCCGGGAGGCATACAGATAAGCAGTATTTT	CASSQESGRHTDKQYF
.	few	TRBV12-3/TRBV12-4	TRBJ2-5	TGTGCCAGCAGGTCAGCGGATCAAGAGACCCAGTACTTC	CASRSADQETQYF
.	.	TRBV21-1	TRBJ2-1	TGTGCCAGCAGCAAAGGAATCAGAAGGGGCTCCTACAATGAGCAGTTCTTC	CASSKGIRRGSYNEQFF
.	.	TRBV12-3/TRBV12-4	TRBJ2-3	TGTGCCAGCAGCCCCTGGGGACACACAGATACGCAGTATTTT	CASSPWGHTDTQYF
TRBD1	few	TRBV29-1	TRBJ1-2	TGCAGCGTTGCAGGGGGCGATGGCTACACCTTC	CSVAGGDGYTF
.	few	TRBV12-3/TRBV12-4	TRBJ1-2	TGTGCCAGCAGTACAACAGGGTGGGCCGACGGCGTCACCTTC	CASSTTGWADGVTF